Below are 19 T cell receptor beta chains sequenced from a single sample in a study of T cell repertoires and HLA-DP antigens. Antigen specificity for these receptors is unknown. TCRdb's table, derived via immunoSEQ multiplex PCR, lists solely in-frame clones and lacks some. The sample includes about 73,000 clones, over 75% of them seen just once. Sequenced sample: CD4+ T cells from PBMCs. The receptors come from a man aged 55-75 years in good health and CMV-seronegative.

J is TRBJ1-6 and V is TRBV4-3, with D possibly TRBD1 on 5 matching bases. V dropped 0 bases and J dropped 5 bases, with 11 bases sitting between them. The CDR3 is 16 residues long. Germline CDR1 and CDR2: LGHNA and YSLEER. In nucleotides, the CDR3 is TGCGCCAGCAGCCAAGACAGGGTTGCAAATAATTCACCCCTCCACTTT. As protein: CASSQDRVANNSPLHF.

The genes are TRBV7-2 and TRBJ2-7; TRBD2 aligns across 7 bases. This CDR3 region has 14 residues. Germline CDR1 is SGHTA and CDR2 is FQGNSA. Germline trimming cut 1 base from V and 2 bases from J; bases unmatched to any gene: 2. In DNA form, the CDR3 reads TGTGCCAGCAGCTTAGTGGGGGGGGCCTACGAGCAGTACTTC. Its translation is CASSLVGGAYEQYF.

The rearrangement uses TRBV13 and TRBJ1-2; 9 bases agree with TRBD1. Germline CDR1 PRHDT, CDR2 FYEKMQ (reference sequence). V lost 5 bases, J lost 7 bases, and 8 bases stayed unmatched. The CDR3 extends over 14 amino acids. The CDR3 loop is CASSPRQGVSGYTF. CDR3 nucleotides: TGTGCCAGCAGCCCAAGACAGGGGGTTTCTGGCTACACCTTC.

J is TRBJ2-1 and V is TRBV5-1; 12 bases agree with TRBD2. The CDR3 runs 17 residues. V lost 4 bases, J lost 4 bases, and 9 bases stayed unmatched. Per germline, CDR1 SGHRS and CDR2 YFSETQ. The CDR3 region has the DNA TGCGCCAGCAGCCTAGAGACTAGCGGGAGCCTTTACAATGAGCAGTTCTTC. Amino acid sequence: CASSLETSGSLYNEQFF.

The V call is TRBV4-3, the J call TRBJ1-1; TRBD1 might be the D (5 bases). This CDR3 comprises 17 residues. Trimming stripped 0 bases from V and 5 bases from J, with 19 bases between. CDR1 is LGHNA and CDR2 is YSLEER in the germline V gene. CDR3 nucleotide sequence: TGCGCCAGCAGCCAAGATCTCCCGCGTGGGGGACGGACTGAAGCTTTCTTT. It is translated as CASSQDLPRGGRTEAFF.

The CDR3, as DNA: TGTGCCAGCAGATATTCCGGGACAGCGAACACTGAAGCTTTCTTT. This sequence encodes CASRYSGTANTEAFF. The genes are TRBV5-4 and TRBJ1-1; 7 positions agree with TRBD1. The ends lost 5 bases at V and 1 base at J; junction bases unmatched: 8. The CDR3 has 15 residues. The germline gives CDR1 SGHNT, CDR2 YYREEE (reference sequence).

This clone was seen only once. The V and J genes are TRBV6-5 and TRBJ2-5, with D hard to call. V was trimmed by 3 bases and J by 7 bases, leaving 12 bases between them. This CDR3 region has 13 residues. Per germline, CDR1 MNHEY and CDR2 SVGAGI. Here the CDR3 DNA reads TGTGCCAGCAGTTATCAGCCTGGTAGGACCCAGTACTTC. Translating gives CASSYQPGRTQYF.

Judged by abundance, this clone is medium-sized. The rearrangement joins TRBV2 to TRBJ1-2; 7 nucleotides line up with TRBD1. The V gene's germline CDR1 is SNHLY and CDR2 FYNNEI. V was pared by 4 bases and J by 5 bases, with 7 bases of the junction left unmatched. This CDR3 has 14 amino acids. The CDR3 sequence: CASSGAGTEYGYTF. The DNA for the CDR3 is TGTGCCAGCAGTGGGGCCGGGACAGAGTATGGCTACACCTTC.

In this sample, this clone turned up many times. The chain employs TRBV6-5 and TRBJ1-1; D is uncertain. The germline V and J ends were trimmed by 1 base and 0 bases, with 9 bases remaining between them. The CDR3 extends over 15 amino acids. Germline lookup yields CDR1 MNHEY and CDR2 SVGAGI. CDR3 loop: CASSYFGRMNTEAFF. As DNA, the CDR3 is TGTGCCAGCAGTTACTTCGGCAGAATGAACACTGAAGCTTTCTTT.

This clone was counted once. The chain joins TRBV9 to TRBJ2-7; TRBD2 matches 9 bases. Losses at the gene ends were 2 bases for V and 4 bases for J; bases not matched to a gene: 16. In germline, CDR1 is SGDLS, CDR2 YYNGEE. CDR3 size: 18 residues. CDR3 DNA sequence: TGTGCCAGCAGCGTCAGTCTCGAGGGACTAGCTGTCGGTTACGAGCAGTACGTC. Translating it yields CASSVSLEGLAVGYEQYV.

V and J are TRBV10-3 and TRBJ2-5, with D uncertain. This CDR3 has 12 residues. Trimming took 0 bases from V and 5 from J, leaving 4 bases between them. Germline assignment: CDR1 ENHRY and CDR2 SYGVKD. The CDR3 nucleotides read TGTGCCATCAGTGAGTCAGGGGAGACCCAGTACTTC. This codes for CAISESGETQYF.

The V call is TRBV7-9, the J call TRBJ1-3; D is undetermined. The CDR3 spans 13 residues. V was clipped by 6 bases and J by 3 bases, with 9 bases between them. Germline CDR1 and CDR2: SEHNR and FQNEAQ (reference sequence). The CDR3 spells CASSPGNGNTIYF. CDR3 nucleotides: TGTGCCAGCAGTCCCGGGAATGGAAACACCATATATTTT.

The chain carries TRBV6-5 and TRBJ1-1, with D perhaps matching TRBD1 (6 bases). Germline CDR1 reads MNHEY; CDR2 reads SVGAGI. The V and J ends lost 2 bases and 4 bases respectively, with 8 bases between them. The length of the CDR3 is 13 residues. CDR3 residues: CASSYPGATEAFF. Written as DNA, the CDR3 is TGTGCCAGCAGTTACCCAGGGGCCACTGAAGCTTTCTTT.

V is TRBV10-3 and J is TRBJ1-2; D might be TRBD1 (5 bases). From germline, CDR1 is ENHRY and CDR2 SYGVKD. The CDR3 length is 13 residues. V was trimmed by 10 bases and J by 6 bases, leaving 18 bases between them. Written as DNA, the CDR3 is TGTGCCACCCATAGAGGGGACGGAGATGGCTACACCTTC. Amino acid sequence: CATHRGDGDGYTF.

The rearrangement joins TRBV6-6 to TRBJ2-1, with TRBD2 identical over 7 bases. This CDR3 contains 15 residues. After removal of 0 bases from V and 9 bases from J, the junction contained 8 bases not matched to a gene. The germline V gene has CDR1 MNHNY and CDR2 SVGAGI (reference sequence). The chain's CDR3 is CASSYSPGTIAEQFF. The CDR3 DNA reads as TGTGCCAGCAGTTACTCTCCCGGGACTATCGCTGAGCAGTTCTTC.

The V call is TRBV7-9, the J call TRBJ2-7, with 10 bases identical to TRBD1. V gave up 2 bases and J gave up 4 bases; unmatched junction bases: 5. The CDR3 spans 15 residues. Germline loops: CDR1 SEHNR, CDR2 FQNEAQ (reference sequence). The CDR3 region is CASSLRTGGGYEQYF. The CDR3 DNA follows: TGTGCCAGCAGCTTAAGGACAGGGGGTGGGTACGAGCAGTACTTC.

The rearrangement uses TRBV19 and TRBJ2-3, with TRBD2 as a possible D gene (6 bases). CDR1 and CDR2 (germline): LNHDA, SQIVND (reference sequence). Deletions cut 4 bases from V and 0 bases from J, with 17 bases between. The CDR3 covers 17 residues. CDR3: CASSKEGRPPSTDTQYF. The CDR3 DNA reads TGTGCCAGTAGTAAGGAGGGAAGACCGCCTAGCACAGATACGCAGTATTTT.

This clone has just a few counts. The chain combines TRBV27 with TRBJ1-3, with no clear D. Per the germline V gene, CDR1 is MNHEY and CDR2 is SMNVEV (reference sequence). The CDR3 runs 12 residues. Trimming pared 9 bases from V and 4 bases from J, leaving 10 bases between. As DNA, the CDR3 is TGTGCCAGGACCCCCGGGGGAAACACCATATATTTT. This codes for CARTPGGNTIYF.

The V and J genes are TRBV9 and TRBJ2-3; D gene uncertain. Trimming removed 4 bases from V and 2 bases from J, with 5 bases in between. The CDR3 is made up of 12 amino acids. CDR1 is SGDLS and CDR2 is YYNGEE in the germline V gene. DNA of the CDR3: TGTGCCAGCAGCCCGCACACAGATACGCAGTATTTT. Translated: CASSPHTDTQYF.